One sample yielded the 32 T cell receptor beta chains listed below, sequenced in a study of blood T cells in healthy people across ages. A second PCR of about 7 to 11 cycles used a sample-barcoded 5' primer and a J-beta primer mix. TCRdb re-called the 5' RACE reads with MiXCR, one entry per CDR3 protein. The table records approximately 880,000 distinct CDR3 sequences, around 48% of them present only once. The source material was blood. These receptors were obtained from a man under 40 in good health.

This clonotype has more than one count but fewer than ten. J is TRBJ2-7 and V is TRBV29-1, with no clear D. Trimming left V 5 bases short and J 2 bases short, with 16 bases between. The CDR3 is 14 amino acids. Per germline, CDR1 SQVTM and CDR2 ANQGSEA. CDR3 in DNA: TGCAGCGTTTTGACCCCGGGCGCCGCCTACGAGCAGTACTTC. Its protein product is CSVLTPGAAYEQYF.

The genes are TRBV29-1 and TRBJ1-2; no clear D. The CDR3 is made up of 13 amino acids. Per the germline V gene, CDR1 is SQVTM and CDR2 is ANQGSEA. Trimming pared 2 bases from V and 4 bases from J, leaving 11 bases between. DNA of the CDR3: TGCAGCGTTGAATTTGCAGACGTCTATGGCTACACCTTC. Translating it yields CSVEFADVYGYTF.

The genes are TRBV12-3 or TRBV12-4 and TRBJ1-2, with D maybe TRBD1 (5 bases). V was shortened by 0 bases and J by 6 bases, with 14 bases between the two germline ends. The CDR3 extends over 15 amino acids. CDR3 sequence reads: CASSLARQGGHGYTF. The CDR3 DNA reads TGTGCCAGCAGTTTAGCGAGGCAGGGAGGTCATGGCTACACCTTC.

The gene calls are TRBV5-1 and TRBJ2-1, with 11 bases lining up with TRBD1. The germline gives CDR1 SGHRS, CDR2 YFSETQ. The V gene end was trimmed by 4 bases and the J gene end by 5 bases; junction bases not matched to a gene: 8. The CDR3 totals 16 residues. The CDR3, as DNA: TGCGCCAGCAGCCCATCCGGGACAGGGGGACACAATGAGCAGTTCTTC. It translates to CASSPSGTGGHNEQFF.

This chain joins TRBV9 and TRBJ2-2; TRBD2 matches at 8 bases. The V gene end was trimmed by 5 bases and the J gene end by 2 bases; junction bases not matched to a gene: 5. The CDR3 is 15 amino acids. The germline V gene has CDR1 SGDLS and CDR2 YYNGEE. The CDR3 coding sequence is TGTGCCAGCAGACGGACTAGCCAAAACACCGGGGAGCTGTTTTTT. Protein: CASRRTSQNTGELFF.

The chain carries TRBV4-3 and TRBJ1-5; no definite D call. V lost 1 base and J lost 6, with 7 bases in between. This CDR3 spans 13 amino acids. The germline V gene has CDR1 LGHNA and CDR2 YSLEER. For the CDR3, the DNA is TGCGCCAGCAGCCAAGTGATGGGTCAGCCCCAGCATTTT. Its protein product is CASSQVMGQPQHF.

The V and J genes are TRBV2 and TRBJ2-5; TRBD2 agrees at 11 bases. This CDR3 has 16 amino acids. Per the germline V gene, CDR1 is SNHLY and CDR2 is FYNNEI. The trim removed 1 base at V and 2 bases at J, leaving 3 bases unmatched. In DNA form, the CDR3 reads TGTGCCAGCAGTGAAGTGACTAGCGGGGTACAAGAGACCCAGTACTTC. Its translation: CASSEVTSGVQETQYF.

V gene TRBV7-2 combines with J gene TRBJ2-7; 7 bases agree with TRBD1. The DNA matches TRBJ2-5 better at its end, which makes the J call doubtful. The CDR3 length is 14 residues. Germline CDR1 reads SGHTA; CDR2 reads FQGNSA. The CDR3 here is CASSLRDRAETQYF. CDR3 bases: TGTGCCAGCAGCTTGAGAGACAGGGCGGAGACCCAGTACTTC.

This clonotype was seen a handful of times. The chain is built from TRBV5-1 and TRBJ2-7, with D possibly TRBD2 on 6 matching bases. The CDR3 covers 21 residues. V was pared by 4 bases and J by 7 bases, with 39 bases between. Germline CDR1 reads SGHRS; CDR2 reads YFSETQ. The CDR3 DNA follows: TGCGCCAGCAGCCCCGGGACTTTCTTTACAAGCGGGCAGAAACTCCGCGGTGAGCAGTACTTC. This translates into CASSPGTFFTSGQKLRGEQYF.

A note on this clonotype: The junction differs from germline at one of its ends, possibly a read error. The V call is TRBV5-1, the J call TRBJ2-3; 11 bases fit TRBD2. The germline V gene encodes CDR1 SGHRS and CDR2 YFSETQ. This CDR3 spans 16 amino acids. CDR3 nucleotide sequence: TGCGCCAGCAGCACCCGACTAGCGGGGACCACAGATACGCGGTATTTT. Translation: CASSTRLAGTTDTRYF.

The chain uses TRBV20-1 and TRBJ1-1, with D maybe TRBD1 (5 bases). The CDR3 runs 13 residues. Per germline, CDR1 DFQATT and CDR2 SNEGSKA (reference sequence). Trimming shortened V by 3 bases and J by 4 bases, and 12 bases separated the two germline ends. The CDR3 sequence is CSASREVSTEAFF. The CDR3 coding sequence is TGCAGTGCTAGCAGGGAGGTGAGCACTGAAGCTTTCTTT.

This clonotype has more than one count but fewer than ten. The chain joins TRBV10-3 to TRBJ2-1; tentatively, D is TRBD1 (5 bases). V shed 4 bases and J shed 5 bases, with 15 bases lying between them. This CDR3 has 15 residues. Looked up from germline, CDR1 is ENHRY and CDR2 is SYGVKD. The CDR3 loop is CAISAFTDINNEQFF. The CDR3, as DNA: TGTGCCATCAGTGCCTTTACGGACATAAACAATGAGCAGTTCTTC.

The rearrangement links TRBV3-1 to TRBJ2-3, with D possibly being TRBD2 (6 bases). Trimming stripped 4 bases from V and 4 bases from J, with 18 bases between. The CDR3 contains 16 residues. The germline CDR1 and CDR2 sequences are LGHDT and YNNKEL (reference sequence). The CDR3 protein is CASSLIPSGVPDTQYF. The DNA for the CDR3 is TGTGCCAGCAGCCTCATTCCGTCGGGGGTTCCAGATACGCAGTATTTT.

In regard to this clonotype: One end of the junction is discordant with germline, which a read error may explain. The V gene is TRBV7-7, the J gene TRBJ2-1, with TRBD2 as a possible D gene (6 bases). CDR1 and CDR2 (germline): SSHAT, FNYEAQ (reference sequence). This CDR3 region has 14 residues. The CDR3 region is CASSSAGTHNGQFF. The CDR3 region has the DNA TGTGCTAGCAGCTCGGCCGGGACTCACAATGGGCAGTTCTTC.

This clonotype was seen a handful of times. The chain is built from TRBV7-2 and TRBJ2-7; the match to TRBD1 covers 9 bases. CDR1 is SGHTA and CDR2 is FQGNSA in the germline V gene. This CDR3 contains 16 residues. The ends lost 5 bases at V and 0 bases at J; junction bases unmatched: 8. CDR3 protein: CASSPQTGGASYEQYF. CDR3 in DNA: TGTGCCAGCAGCCCACAAACAGGGGGCGCCTCCTACGAGCAGTACTTC.

The chain recombines TRBV4-3 with TRBJ2-7; D is perhaps TRBD1 (7 bases). The assigned J gene may be wrong: the sequence end matches TRBJ2-4 better. This CDR3 comprises 16 residues. Germline V CDR1 and CDR2: LGHNA, YSLEER. Here the CDR3 DNA reads TGCGCCAGCAGCCAGTACAGGGGAGGTAGCAAAAACATTCAGTACTTC. Translation: CASSQYRGGSKNIQYF.

Points on this clonotype: Sequence at one end of the junction differs from germline and may be a read error. This rearrangement joins TRBV7-2 to TRBJ2-1; D may be TRBD2 (6 bases). CDR3 length: 15 residues. Per germline, CDR1 SGHTA and CDR2 FQGNSA. Written as DNA, the CDR3 is TGTGCCGGCAGCTTAGTCGGAGGGGCGAGGAATGAGCAGTTCTTC. Protein sequence: CAGSLVGGARNEQFF. The full variable domain, completed using reference TRBV7-2 and TRBJ2-1, is GAGVSQSPSNKVTEKGKDVELRCDPISGHTALYWYRQSLGQGLEFLIYFQGNSAPDKSGLPSDRFSAERTGGSVSTLTIQRTQQEDSAVYLCAGSLVGGARNEQFFGPGTRLTVL.

The rearrangement joins TRBV18 to TRBJ1-4, with 9 nucleotides matching TRBD1. CDR1 and CDR2 from the germline V gene are KGHSH and LQKENI. V lost 8 bases to trimming and J lost 7 bases; unmatched junction nucleotides: 5. The CDR3 covers 13 residues. CDR3 sequence reads: CASRDRVGEKLFF. The CDR3 nucleotides read TGTGCCAGCCGGGACAGGGTCGGTGAAAAACTGTTTTTT.

The chain joins TRBV7-2 to TRBJ2-3; D possibly corresponds to TRBD1 (6 bases). The CDR3 has 15 residues. The V gene lost 6 bases and the J gene lost 2 bases, with 15 bases spanning the gap. CDR1 and CDR2 (germline): SGHTA, FQGNSA. The CDR3 coding sequence is TGTGCCAGCAGGGAGAGGACAGCGCACACAGATACGCAGTATTTT. It codes for CASRERTAHTDTQYF. Variable domain in full (rest from reference TRBV7-2 and TRBJ2-3): GAGVSQSPSNKVTEKGKDVELRCDPISGHTALYWYRQSLGQGLEFLIYFQGNSAPDKSGLPSDRFSAERTGGSVSTLTIQRTQQEDSAVYLCASRERTAHTDTQYFGPGTRLTVL.

This clonotype occurred a few times. The rearrangement uses TRBV4-1 and TRBJ1-1; D is possibly TRBD1 (5 bases). CDR1 is MGHRA, CDR2 YSYEKL, per germline. Trimming took off 3 bases at V and 4 bases at J, with 18 bases between the two ends. The CDR3 is 16 residues long. Written as DNA, the CDR3 is TGCGCCAGCAGCCAGGGTCCAGGGCAGGGCATCACTGAAGCTTTCTTT. It translates to CASSQGPGQGITEAFF.

V gene TRBV11-3 combines with J gene TRBJ1-2; D may be TRBD1 (6 bases). CDR1 and CDR2 (germline): SGHNT, YENEEA. The CDR3 length is 13 residues. Trimming removed 5 bases at V and 4 bases at J, with 11 bases between. Here the CDR3 DNA reads TGTGCCAGCAGCCGGACAGAGCTCTATGGCTACACCTTC. Protein product: CASSRTELYGYTF.

This chain links TRBV4-1 with TRBJ1-5; D is perhaps TRBD1 (6 bases). Looked up from germline, CDR1 is MGHRA and CDR2 is YSYEKL. Trimming took off 4 bases at V and 1 base at J, with 11 bases between the two ends. CDR3 size: 15 residues. CDR3 bases: TGCGCCAGCAGCCCTTGGACAGCCAGCAATCAGCCCCAGCATTTT. It codes for CASSPWTASNQPQHF.

This sequence joins TRBV6-5 and TRBJ2-5, with 8 bases lining up with TRBD1. The J call may be mistaken, given a closer DNA end match to TRBJ2-7. The germline CDR1 and CDR2 sequences are MNHEY and SVGAGI. The CDR3 totals 15 residues. Here the CDR3 DNA reads TGTGCCAGCAGTCCTCGACAGGGGCCCTCCTACGAGCAGTACTTC. Encoded protein: CASSPRQGPSYEQYF.

The V call is TRBV29-1, the J call TRBJ2-3, with a weak D call TRBD1 (5 bases). Between the trimmed V and J ends, which lost 5 bases and 8 bases, there was a span of 20 bases. CDR3 length: 14 residues. CDR1 and CDR2 from the germline V gene are SQVTM and ANQGSEA. CDR3 bases: TGCAGCGTTCGGGTGGAATTGACAGCACTTACGCAGTATTTT. It is translated as CSVRVELTALTQYF.

The CDR3 sequence: CASSTLGRDKNIQYF. Written as DNA, the CDR3 is TGTGCCAGCAGTACTCTCGGGAGGGACAAAAACATTCAGTACTTC. This chain joins TRBV6-5 and TRBJ2-4; 8 bases align to TRBD2. From germline, CDR1 is MNHEY and CDR2 SVGAGI. This CDR3 contains 15 residues. J lost 3 bases, V lost 5 bases, and 6 bases had no gene match.

The CDR3 DNA reads as TGCAGTGCTAGGGACAGATACAATCAGCCCCAGCATTTT. This gives the protein CSARDRYNQPQHF. The chain is built from TRBV20-1 and TRBJ1-5; tentative D call: TRBD1 (6 bases). Germline values: CDR1 DFQATT, CDR2 SNEGSKA (reference sequence). V was shortened by 3 bases and J by 3 bases, with 9 bases between the two germline ends. CDR3 length: 13 residues.

The chain links TRBV20-1 to TRBJ2-2; D unclear. The CDR3 length is 12 residues. CDR1 and CDR2 from the germline V gene are DFQATT and SNEGSKA (reference sequence). Deletions cut 5 bases from V and 5 bases from J, with 9 bases between. The CDR3 reads CSAYSQTGELFF. The CDR3 DNA reads as TGCAGTGCTTACTCGCAGACCGGGGAGCTGTTTTTT.

The chain couples TRBV20-1 to TRBJ1-5, with D tentatively TRBD1 (5 bases). This CDR3 is built from 15 residues. Germline V gene lookup returns CDR1 DFQATT and CDR2 SNEGSKA (reference sequence). The V end lost 6 bases, the J end lost 4 bases, and 19 bases lay between the germline ends. This CDR3 reads CSAPGGPAPNQPQHF. The CDR3 DNA follows: TGCAGTGCCCCCGGGGGTCCCGCTCCTAATCAGCCCCAGCATTTT.

The DNA for the CDR3 is TGTGCCAGCAGCTTAAGCCGACAAGACACTGAAGCTTTCTTT. Its translation: CASSLSRQDTEAFF. This sequence joins TRBV7-3 and TRBJ1-1; D is uncertain. Trimming cost V 1 base and J 3 bases, with 9 bases left between them. Germline V gives CDR1 SGHTA, CDR2 FQGTGA. This CDR3 is 14 amino acids long.

In its sample, this clonotype was seen a few times. This rearrangement joins TRBV20-1 to TRBJ2-7; possibly TRBD1 for D (6 bases). V lost 4 bases and J lost 1, with 11 bases in between. This CDR3 has 13 amino acids. Per germline, CDR1 DFQATT and CDR2 SNEGSKA (reference sequence). This CDR3 reads CSANTGTSYEQYF. The DNA of the CDR3 is TGCAGTGCTAATACCGGGACATCCTACGAGCAGTACTTC.

A few counts support this clonotype. The DNA for the CDR3 is TGTGCCAGCAGTCCCCGGGACAACAGCGGGGAGCAGTACTTC. Translation gives CASSPRDNSGEQYF. The chain is built from TRBV28 and TRBJ2-4, with D possibly being TRBD2 (7 bases). The CDR3 runs 14 residues. The V gene's germline CDR1 is MDHEN and CDR2 SYDVKM. Trimming took 5 bases from V and 13 from J, leaving 21 bases between them.

This clonotype was detected a few times. The CDR3 DNA sequence: TGTGCCAGCAGTAACATTGTAGGCGAGCAGTACTTC. Protein: CASSNIVGEQYF. J is TRBJ2-5 and V is TRBV7-2; D remains ambiguous. The end of the DNA fits TRBJ2-7 better, so the J call may be wrong. The CDR3 totals 12 residues. Germline values: CDR1 SGHTA, CDR2 FQGNSA.